This TCR beta chain was sequenced in a study of blood T cells in healthy people across ages. General study results and limits: The recorded TCR beta diversity per million T cells decreased in a roughly linear manner with age. PBMCs were not sorted, which prevented a conclusive comparison of naive versus antigen-experienced cells. Estimates based on one million T cells were treated as lower bounds.

A second PCR of 7 to 11 cycles used a sample-barcoded 5' primer and a J-beta primer mix. TCRdb independently ran MiXCR on the 5' RACE reads; one entry per CDR3 protein. This sample has 1.5 million to 2 million distinct CDR3 sequences, with 40% to 55% found just once. The CDR3 consists of 13 residues. CDR1 and CDR2 from the germline V gene are MNHEY and SMNVEV (reference sequence). The V gene lost 4 bases and the J gene lost 3 bases, with 9 bases spanning the gap. A word on this clonotype: Antigen unknown. Being one base from a much bigger clone, this may be a read error.

V usage is TRBV27 and J usage is TRBJ1-2; D perhaps matches TRBD1 (6 bases). The clonotype was recovered from a woman between 40 and 55 years old in good health. Material for sequencing was blood. CDR3 region: CASSYTGYYGYTF. The CDR3 region has the DNA TGTGCCAGCAGTTATACAGGGTACTATGGCTACACCTTC.